This T cell receptor beta chain was recovered during a study of T cell repertoires in cytomegalovirus infection. Trimming removed 1 base at V and 0 bases at J, with 13 bases between. The CDR3 sequence is 17 residues long. CDR1 and CDR2 (germline): SGHDN, FVKESK. TCRdb used MiXCR to reprocess the reads, holding one entry per CDR3 protein. The table shows some 600,000 distinct CDR3 sequences, with 20% to 30% occurring only once. This clonotype has a handful of counts. The chain is built from TRBV14 and TRBJ2-1; D may be TRBD1 or TRBD2 (5 bases each). The sample consisted of CD8+ T cells from PBMCs. The clonotype originates from a human donor in good health (CMV status not recorded). Some clones in this sample may be carry-over from other donors' samples. The CDR3 sequence: CASSQGGPHSSYNEQFF. CDR3 DNA sequence: TGTGCCAGCAGCCAAGGGGGACCTCACAGCTCCTACAATGAGCAGTTCTTC.